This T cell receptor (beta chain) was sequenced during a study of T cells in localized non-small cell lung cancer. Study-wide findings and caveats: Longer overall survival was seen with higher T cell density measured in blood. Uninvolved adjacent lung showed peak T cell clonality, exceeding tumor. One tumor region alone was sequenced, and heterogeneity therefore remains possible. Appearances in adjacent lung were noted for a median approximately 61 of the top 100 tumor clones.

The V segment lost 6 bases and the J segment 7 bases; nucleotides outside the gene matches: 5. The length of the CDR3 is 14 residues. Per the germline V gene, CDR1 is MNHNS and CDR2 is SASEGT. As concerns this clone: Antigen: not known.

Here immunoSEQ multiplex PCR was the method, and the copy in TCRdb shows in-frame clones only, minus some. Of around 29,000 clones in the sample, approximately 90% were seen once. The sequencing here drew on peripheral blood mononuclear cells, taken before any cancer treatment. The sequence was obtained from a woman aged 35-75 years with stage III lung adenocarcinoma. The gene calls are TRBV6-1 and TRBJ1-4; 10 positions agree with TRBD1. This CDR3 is CASRRTGGGEKLFF. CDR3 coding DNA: TGTGCCAGCAGACGGACAGGGGGGGGTGAAAAACTGTTTTTT.